Sequencing of this TCR beta chain was carried out in a study of T-cell reconstitution after alpha-beta-depleted transplantation in children. Regarding the study as a whole: Newly made T cells mostly supplied T-cell counts and diversity one year after transplant. Some patients showed high day-60 TCRbeta diversity, which derived from surviving recipient T cells and thymic progenitors. The study reportedly traced alpha-beta T cells about two months after transplant to several hundred expanded graft clones.

Unique molecular identifiers were incorporated during preparation of the TCRbeta library. TCRdb reprocessed the PCR reads with MiXCR, giving one entry per CDR3 protein. Of a few hundred thousand distinct CDR3 sequences in the sample, 10% to 15% are singletons; the top ten hold about 2%. This clonotype showed up just a few times. Its target is not known. Germline CDR1 reads MDHEN; CDR2 reads SYDVKM. The CDR3 spans 15 residues. V lost 5 bases and J lost 2, with 16 bases in between. The V call is TRBV28, the J call TRBJ2-7; D unclear. The material sequenced was PBMCs, mostly from graft donor cells, taken 360 days after TCRalphabeta/CD19-depleted stem cell transplant. The source of this sequence is a male patient younger than 18 who had a stem cell transplant for acute myeloid leukemia, so the T cells may come from the graft donor. Here the CDR3 DNA reads TGTGCCAGCAGTATACCCGGGTTACTAACCTACGAGCAGTACTTC. This codes for CASSIPGLLTYEQYF.